One sample yielded the 32 T cell receptor beta chains listed below, sequenced in a study of identical twins. TCRdb itself ran the 5' RACE reads through MiXCR, one entry per CDR3 protein. The sample records 450,000 or so distinct CDR3 sequences, 24% being singletons. The sample was also linked to a second study, of T cells expressing NK-cell markers.

What was sequenced was CD4+ T cells sorted from blood. The receptor source for this set is a woman younger than 30 in good health.

In nucleotides, the CDR3 is TGTGCCAGCAGCTTACTTAGCGGGGAGGAGCAGTTCTTC. Its translation is CASSLLSGEEQFF. The rearrangement uses TRBV7-9 and TRBJ2-1, with 8 bases that match TRBD2. The CDR3 contains 13 residues. Germline V gene lookup returns CDR1 SEHNR and CDR2 FQNEAQ (reference sequence). V dropped 2 bases and J dropped 10; count of bases not matched to a gene: 4.

V usage is TRBV5-5 and J usage is TRBJ2-1; 7 nucleotides line up with TRBD2. The germline CDR1 and CDR2 sequences are SGHKS and YYEKEE (reference sequence). V was clipped by 5 bases and J by 10 bases; unmatched bases: 12. This CDR3 contains 14 residues. CDR3 residues: CASRFTGGPIEQFF. The CDR3 DNA reads as TGTGCCAGCAGATTTACGGGGGGTCCTATCGAGCAGTTCTTC.

The chain has TRBV9 and TRBJ2-2; possibly TRBD2 for D (5 bases). V was clipped by 7 bases and J by 7 bases, with 14 bases between them. Germline V lookup: CDR1 SGDLS, CDR2 YYNGEE. The CDR3 is 13 amino acids. The CDR3 DNA reads TGTGCCAGCGGTTCAATCGCGGGCGGGGAGCTGTTTTTT. Its translation is CASGSIAGGELFF.

This clonotype has only a few counts. The rearrangement uses TRBV10-3 and TRBJ1-1; TRBD1 matches at 9 bases. Per the germline V gene, CDR1 is ENHRY and CDR2 is SYGVKD. There are 15 residues in the CDR3. V dropped 6 bases and J dropped 0; count of bases not matched to a gene: 5. The CDR3 protein is CAISHGQGMNTEAFF. CDR3 sequence (DNA): TGTGCCATCAGCCACGGACAGGGGATGAACACTGAAGCTTTCTTT.

The chain joins TRBV5-1 to TRBJ2-7; D is ambiguous. Trimming stripped 3 bases from V and 1 base from J, with 14 bases between. Germline V gene data show CDR1 as SGHRS and CDR2 as YFSETQ. The CDR3 contains 15 residues. In nucleotides, the CDR3 is TGCGCCAGCAGCTCCCGGACCGACACATCCTACGAGCAGTACTTC. Its translation is CASSSRTDTSYEQYF.

This clonotype was detected a few times. V and J are TRBV2 and TRBJ1-1; the D gene is possibly TRBD1 (5 bases). Germline loops: CDR1 SNHLY, CDR2 FYNNEI. V lost 6 bases and J lost 4, with 15 bases in between. The CDR3 totals 14 residues. CDR3 amino acids: CASSRQAGITEAFF. Written as DNA, the CDR3 is TGTGCCAGCAGCCGGCAAGCAGGGATCACTGAAGCTTTCTTT.

This clonotype was observed a handful of times. The chain links TRBV12-3 or TRBV12-4 to TRBJ1-1; D gene unclear. V gave up 5 bases and J gave up 2 bases, with 12 bases separating them. The CDR3 has 14 amino acids. CDR3: CASSPEPANTEAFF. CDR3 nucleotides: TGTGCCAGCAGTCCAGAGCCAGCCAACACTGAAGCTTTCTTT.

DNA for the CDR3: TGTGCCAGCAGCATCCAGGGGCGGGCTGAAGCTTTCTTT. This encodes CASSIQGRAEAFF. V and J are TRBV7-2 and TRBJ1-1; tentative D call: TRBD1 (6 bases). Deletions cut 5 bases from V and 6 bases from J, with 13 bases between. This CDR3 is 13 amino acids long. Germline V gene sequence: CDR1 SGHTA, CDR2 FQGNSA.

The table lists this clonotype with a few counts. This chain connects TRBV19 to TRBJ1-2; 8 bases match TRBD1. In germline, CDR1 is LNHDA, CDR2 SQIVND (reference sequence). The CDR3 has 15 residues. Germline trimming cut 4 bases from V and 5 bases from J; bases unmatched to any gene: 9. CDR3 in amino acids: CASSTLPGQGYGYTF. Here the CDR3 DNA reads TGTGCCAGTAGTACCCTCCCCGGACAGGGATATGGCTACACCTTC.

This clonotype showed up many times. V usage is TRBV6-6 and J usage is TRBJ1-1; D perhaps matches TRBD1 (5 bases). The CDR3 sequence is 12 residues long. Per the germline V gene, CDR1 is MNHNY and CDR2 is SVGAGI (reference sequence). V lost 2 bases to trimming and J lost 7 bases, with 8 bases between them. The CDR3 DNA reads TGTGCCAGCAGTTACGGCCAGGGTGAAGCTTTCTTT. Translation gives CASSYGQGEAFF.

The V gene is TRBV6-2 or TRBV6-3, the J gene TRBJ2-1; tentatively, D is TRBD2 (5 bases). The CDR3 is made up of 13 amino acids. Per the germline V gene, CDR1 is MNHEY and CDR2 is SVGEGT. Between the trimmed V and J ends, which lost 0 bases and 7 bases, there was a span of 7 bases. This CDR3 is CASSYSWRNEQFF. CDR3 nucleotides: TGTGCCAGCAGTTACTCTTGGAGGAATGAGCAGTTCTTC.

V is TRBV18 and J is TRBJ2-7; D is undetermined. The CDR3 runs 12 residues. Trimming cost V 3 bases and J 6 bases, with 9 bases left between them. The germline CDR1 and CDR2 sequences are KGHSH and LQKENI. In nucleotides, the CDR3 is TGTGCCAGCTCACCCGACCTTCTCGAGCAGTACTTC. It translates to CASSPDLLEQYF. The full variable domain, completed using reference TRBV18 and TRBJ2-7, is NAGVMQNPRHLVRRRGQEARLRCSPMKGHSHVYWYRQLPEEGLKFMVYLQKENIIDESGMPKERFSAEFPKEGPSILRIQQVVRGDSAAYFCASSPDLLEQYFGPGTRLTVT.

The genes are TRBV5-5 and TRBJ2-7, with D maybe TRBD2 (5 bases). The CDR3 contains 14 residues. Trimming took 4 bases from V and 2 from J, leaving 13 bases between them. Germline assignment: CDR1 SGHKS and CDR2 YYEKEE (reference sequence). The CDR3: CASSKNGDPYEQYF. CDR3 DNA: TGTGCCAGCAGCAAAAACGGGGATCCCTACGAGCAGTACTTC. The full variable domain, in which reference TRBV5-5 and TRBJ2-7 provide the parts outside the CDR3, is DAGVTQSPTHLIKTRGQQVTLRCSPISGHKSVSWYQQVLGQGPQFIFQYYEKEERGRGNFPDRFSARQFPNYSSELNVNALLLGDSALYLCASSKNGDPYEQYFGPGTRLTVT.

This clonotype occurred many times. The chain combines TRBV7-2 with TRBJ2-1; 10 bases fit TRBD2. This CDR3 region has 15 residues. Germline CDR1 reads SGHTA; CDR2 reads FQGNSA. V trimming: 5 bases; J trimming: 6 bases; junction bases outside the gene matches: 7. The CDR3 spells CASSLLAGLLNEQFF. CDR3 nucleotide sequence: TGTGCCAGCAGCCTACTAGCGGGGCTCCTCAATGAGCAGTTCTTC.

This clonotype was seen just once. The V call is TRBV18, the J call TRBJ2-7; tentatively, D is TRBD2 (5 bases). V was clipped by 4 bases and J by 4 bases, with 17 bases between them. The CDR3 loop spans 15 amino acids. The germline V gene has CDR1 KGHSH and CDR2 LQKENI. The CDR3 loop reads CASSRKSSGEYEQYF. CDR3 in DNA: TGTGCCAGCTCACGAAAGTCCAGCGGAGAATACGAGCAGTACTTC. The full variable domain, with the rest looked up from reference TRBV18 and TRBJ2-7, is NAGVMQNPRHLVRRRGQEARLRCSPMKGHSHVYWYRQLPEEGLKFMVYLQKENIIDESGMPKERFSAEFPKEGPSILRIQQVVRGDSAAYFCASSRKSSGEYEQYFGPGTRLTVT.

This clonotype has at least ten counts. The chain employs TRBV7-2 and TRBJ1-1; D uncertain. CDR3 length equals 17 residues. Per the germline V gene, CDR1 is SGHTA and CDR2 is FQGNSA. Trimming removed 4 bases from V and 1 base from J, with 19 bases in between. CDR3 sequence reads: CASSSRPPGARNTEAFF. CDR3 nucleotides: TGTGCCAGCAGCTCACGACCCCCCGGAGCCAGGAACACTGAAGCTTTCTTT. Looking up the rest from reference TRBV7-2 and TRBJ1-1 gives the full variable domain: GAGVSQSPSNKVTEKGKDVELRCDPISGHTALYWYRQSLGQGLEFLIYFQGNSAPDKSGLPSDRFSAERTGGSVSTLTIQRTQQEDSAVYLCASSSRPPGARNTEAFFGQGTRLTVV.

The chain links TRBV20-1 to TRBJ2-5; D ambiguous. The germline V gene has CDR1 DFQATT and CDR2 SNEGSKA (reference sequence). The CDR3 contains 14 residues. The V end was cut by 5 bases, the J end by 5 bases, with 18 bases between. CDR3 in DNA: TGCAGTGCTGCGACCCCGGGTGGTACGGAGACCCAGTACTTC. Protein product: CSAATPGGTETQYF.

In its sample, this clonotype was seen a few times. The chain has TRBV5-1 and TRBJ1-1; TRBD1 might be the D (5 bases). Trimming pared 2 bases from V and 0 bases from J, leaving 20 bases between. The CDR3 loop spans 18 amino acids. In germline, CDR1 is SGHRS, CDR2 YFSETQ. For the CDR3, the DNA is TGCGCCAGCAGCTTACTTATAGGGGAGTCCGACATGAACACTGAAGCTTTCTTT. Translation gives CASSLLIGESDMNTEAFF.

CDR3 nucleotide sequence: TGTGCCAGCAGTGGGACAGATGAAAAACTGTTTTTT. Its protein product is CASSGTDEKLFF. This chain joins TRBV2 and TRBJ1-4, with D possibly being TRBD1 (6 bases). Trimming removed 4 bases from V and 6 bases from J, with 6 bases in between. Germline lookup yields CDR1 SNHLY and CDR2 FYNNEI. The CDR3 covers 12 residues.

This clonotype was seen a handful of times. The V gene is TRBV3-1, the J gene TRBJ1-1, with 8 bases lining up with TRBD1. With V trimmed by 2 bases and J by 7 bases, 6 bases remained unmatched. Looked up from germline, CDR1 is LGHDT and CDR2 is YNNKEL (reference sequence). This CDR3 is 14 amino acids long. The CDR3: CASSQIRGRDEAFF. The DNA for the CDR3 is TGTGCCAGCAGCCAAATCAGGGGGCGAGATGAAGCTTTCTTT.

As DNA, the CDR3 is TGCAGCGTCTCCCCGGGAAGGGATCAAGAGACCCAGTACTTC. Its protein is CSVSPGRDQETQYF. The chain couples TRBV29-1 to TRBJ2-5; possible D gene TRBD2, 5 bases. V was cut by 6 bases and J by 2 bases, with 16 bases left in between. The germline gives CDR1 SQVTM, CDR2 ANQGSEA. CDR3 length: 14 amino acids.

This clonotype was detected a few times. CDR3 amino acids: CASSYSGPGTQYF. CDR3 nucleotide sequence: TGTGCCAGCAGTTACTCCGGGCCGGGTACGCAGTATTTT. The rearrangement links TRBV6-2 or TRBV6-3 to TRBJ2-3; D unresolved. CDR1 is MNHEY, CDR2 SVGEGT, per germline. V was pared by 0 bases and J by 8 bases, with 9 bases between. The CDR3 sequence is 13 residues long.

The gene calls are TRBV20-1 and TRBJ2-1; 7 nucleotides match TRBD2. J was trimmed by 2 bases and V by 4 bases; bases with no gene match: 2. The CDR3 covers 13 residues. Germline CDR1 DFQATT, CDR2 SNEGSKA (reference sequence). The chain's CDR3 is CSATGRTYNEQFF. In DNA, the CDR3 is TGCAGTGCTACCGGGAGGACCTACAATGAGCAGTTCTTC.

This clonotype has more than one count but fewer than ten. This chain uses TRBV6-1 with TRBJ2-7, with a tentative D call TRBD2 (6 bases). V was clipped by 3 bases and J by 5 bases, with 23 bases between them. In germline, CDR1 is MNHNS, CDR2 SASEGT. CDR3 length: 17 residues. The chain's CDR3 is CASSERRRARLHDEQYF. CDR3 nucleotide sequence: TGTGCCAGCAGTGAGAGAAGGAGGGCGCGACTTCACGACGAGCAGTACTTC.

This clonotype was counted a few times. V gene TRBV20-1 combines with J gene TRBJ1-5; 7 bases match TRBD1. This CDR3 is built from 16 residues. Germline V lookup: CDR1 DFQATT, CDR2 SNEGSKA (reference sequence). V was pared by 6 bases and J by 5 bases, with 16 bases of the junction left unmatched. This chain's CDR3 is CSAPGVRRGGDQPQHF. DNA for the CDR3: TGCAGTGCCCCGGGCGTTAGGCGAGGGGGCGATCAGCCCCAGCATTTT.

This chain joins TRBV29-1 and TRBJ1-1; D remains unclear. In germline, CDR1 is SQVTM, CDR2 ANQGSEA. The CDR3 has 11 residues. Trimming pared 5 bases from V and 1 base from J, leaving 5 bases between. CDR3 protein: CSVYRNTEAFF. The CDR3 DNA follows: TGCAGCGTTTACAGGAACACTGAAGCTTTCTTT.

This chain connects TRBV24-1 to TRBJ2-1, with TRBD2 matching over 8 bases. Germline trimming cut 3 bases from V and 9 bases from J; bases unmatched to any gene: 6. This CDR3 is built from 14 residues. From germline, CDR1 is KGHDR and CDR2 SFDVKD. CDR3 DNA: TGTGCCACCAGTGATAGCGGGAGAGGAGGTGAGCAGTTCTTC. Translated: CATSDSGRGGEQFF.

The J gene is TRBJ1-2, the V gene TRBV20-1; TRBD1 is a possible D gene (5 bases). CDR3 length equals 17 residues. Germline V gene data show CDR1 as DFQATT and CDR2 as SNEGSKA (reference sequence). The V end was cut by 6 bases, the J end by 2 bases, with 25 bases between. CDR3 loop: CSASGGTTTGSNYGYTF. As DNA, the CDR3 is TGCAGTGCCTCCGGGGGAACCACCACCGGGTCAAACTATGGCTACACCTTC.

J is TRBJ1-2 and V is TRBV2; 12 bases align to TRBD1. The germline V gene has CDR1 SNHLY and CDR2 FYNNEI. The CDR3 consists of 17 residues. V lost 6 bases, J lost 7 bases, and 15 bases stayed unmatched. For the CDR3, the DNA is TGTGCCAGCAGCCTAAGGGGACAGGGGGCAACTTGGTCTGGCTACACCTTC. Its protein product is CASSLRGQGATWSGYTF.

This clonotype has just a few counts. No conserved phenylalanine or tryptophan is present at the end of the CDR3, so a read error is the likely explanation. The V gene is TRBV11-3, the J gene TRBJ2-5; D is uncertain. V was pared by 1 base and J by 0 bases, with 6 bases between. CDR3 length: 14 residues. Germline V gene data show CDR1 as SGHNT and CDR2 as YENEEA. In DNA form, the CDR3 reads TGTGCCAGCAGCTTAGGGATCTACCAAGAGACCCAGTACATC. This gives the protein CASSLGIYQETQYI.

This clonotype occurred a few times. The chain has TRBV7-7 and TRBJ2-1; D is perhaps TRBD2 (6 bases). Germline assignment: CDR1 SSHAT and CDR2 FNYEAQ (reference sequence). The ends were cut back, 1 base at V and 7 bases at J, with 11 bases in the middle. This CDR3 is 14 amino acids long. The CDR3 bases are TGTGCCAGCAGCTTAGAAATGGGGGGAAATGAGCAGTTCTTC. Protein: CASSLEMGGNEQFF.

This clonotype was recorded at least ten times. J is TRBJ2-7 and V is TRBV12-3 or TRBV12-4, with D hard to call. V dropped 5 bases and J dropped 0 bases, with 14 bases sitting between them. The CDR3 has 15 amino acids. The CDR3 region has the DNA TGTGCCAGCAGTCTAGGTGACCGGACCTCCTACGAGCAGTACTTC. This translates into CASSLGDRTSYEQYF.